This entry lists 4 T cell receptor beta chains sequenced from one sample in a study of T cells in Graves' hyperthyroidism and ophthalmopathy. Amplification yielded TCR beta CDR3 regions, with RNA transcripts as the source. First-round RT-PCR of the TCR CDR3 relied on the HTBI primer set. TCRdb reprocessed the multiplex PCR reads via MiXCR and lists one record per CDR3 protein. The table lists more than 600,000 distinct CDR3 sequences, about 16% of them singletons. Sequenced: blood. These receptors all stem from a man between 18 and 29 years old with Graves' hyperthyroidism.

The V and J genes are TRBV7-9 and TRBJ2-5; possible D gene TRBD1, 6 bases. The germline V gene has CDR1 SEHNR and CDR2 FQNEAQ (reference sequence). This CDR3 has 14 residues. Trimming removed 5 bases from V and 2 bases from J, with 12 bases in between. CDR3 residues: CASSRPDSQETQYF. The CDR3 DNA reads as TGTGCCAGCAGCCGACCGGACAGTCAAGAGACCCAGTACTTC.

The chain is built from TRBV2 and TRBJ2-4; perhaps TRBD2 as D (6 bases). Germline CDR1 SNHLY, CDR2 FYNNEI. V lost 6 bases, J lost 0 bases, and 15 bases lay in between. The CDR3 contains 16 residues. The chain's CDR3 is CASSDTGLIAKNIQYF. Written as DNA, the CDR3 is TGTGCCAGCAGCGATACGGGACTTATAGCCAAAAACATTCAGTACTTC.

This clonotype was seen a handful of times. CDR3 sequence reads: CASSSSSPRWETQYF. The DNA of the CDR3 is TGTGCCAGCAGCTCCTCGTCCCCGAGGTGGGAGACCCAGTACTTC. The chain links TRBV5-6 to TRBJ2-5; D gene unclear. The CDR3 loop spans 15 amino acids. Germline values: CDR1 SGHDT, CDR2 YYEEEE. The V gene lost 3 bases and the J gene lost 5 bases, with 17 bases spanning the gap.

This clonotype was seen only a few times. The chain combines TRBV4-1 with TRBJ2-7; a weak D match, TRBD2 (5 bases). The CDR3 has 18 residues. Per the germline V gene, CDR1 is MGHRA and CDR2 is YSYEKL. The V end lost 0 bases, the J end lost 4 bases, and 22 bases lay between the germline ends. The CDR3 here is CASSQDPRRAVSTYEQYF. CDR3 in DNA: TGCGCCAGCAGCCAAGATCCACGGCGGGCGGTTTCAACTTACGAGCAGTACTTC.